This T cell receptor beta chain comes out of a study of T-cell reconstitution after alpha-beta-depleted transplantation in children. Regarding the study as a whole: High day-60 TCRbeta diversity in some patients came from surviving recipient T cells and thymic progenitors. T-cell numbers and diversity, one year after transplant, stemmed largely from T cells that were newly produced.

This clonotype appeared a few times. Its target is not known. Trimming left V 4 bases short and J 7 bases short, with 11 bases between. The germline CDR1 and CDR2 sequences are LNHDA and SQIVND (reference sequence). CDR3 length: 13 residues. Using unique molecular identifiers, the investigators prepared the TCRbeta library. TCRdb called the PCR reads again in MiXCR, with one record for every CDR3 protein. Of 250,000 to 300,000 distinct CDR3 sequences listed, 7.5% to 9% are singletons. This chain connects TRBV19 to TRBJ2-1; maybe TRBD1 (5 bases). This TCR came from a female patient aged 2-9 years who had a stem cell transplant for Fanconi anemia, so the T cells may come from the graft donor. This specimen consisted of peripheral blood, obtained 360 days after TCRalphabeta/CD19-depleted stem cell transplant. The CDR3 DNA sequence: TGTGCCAGTAGTACCACGAAGGGGAATGAGCAGTTCTTC. It specifies CASSTTKGNEQFF. Using reference TRBV19 and TRBJ2-1 for the parts outside the CDR3, the full variable domain is DGGITQSPKYLFRKEGQNVTLSCEQNLNHDAMYWYRQDPGQGLRLIYYSQIVNDFQKGDIAEGYSVSREKKESFPLTVTSAQKNPTAFYLCASSTTKGNEQFFGPGTRLTVL.